This TCR beta chain appears in the sequencing data of a study of blood T cell repertoires in COVID-19. Germline loops: CDR1 LGHDT, CDR2 YNNKEL (reference sequence). J was trimmed by 14 bases and V by 1 base; bases with no gene match: 8. CDR3 length: 14 residues. Methods used by the authors: Amplifying reference gene primers gave estimates of nucleated cell counts. Clones were sequenced by immunoSEQ multiplex PCR, and TCRdb holds only the in-frame ones, with some missing. From that table come the V and J calls and clone size; the DNA was used to work out D and trimming. The sample has more than 250,000 clones, just under 90% seen once.

Sequencing was done on a sample of peripheral blood. J is TRBJ1-6 and V is TRBV3-1 (or the pseudogene TRBV3-2); 7 bases map to TRBD1. The clonotype comes from a woman in her 50s with COVID-19, enrolled during active disease. The DNA of the CDR3 is TGTGCCAGCAGCCAAGTAGACAGGGAGGACACCCTCCACTTT. Translated: CASSQVDREDTLHF.